These T cell receptor beta chains were read from a single sample in a study of blood T cells in healthy people across ages. TCRdb reanalysed the 5' RACE reads using MiXCR and keeps one entry per CDR3 protein. In the table there are approximately 400,000 distinct CDR3 sequences, approximately 47% of which are singletons. Source material: blood. The receptors here all came from a man aged 60 to 69 in good health. CDR3s include the opening cysteine and the closing phenylalanine or tryptophan. Fields, in order: J gene, CDR3 length, clone size, D gene, V gene, CDR3 DNA, CDR3 protein. A D gene is named only where the DNA matches it firmly. Clone size is not always given. Where it is, it says once, few, many or a class for expanded clones.

j_gene: TRBJ2-5
len: 15
abundance: .
d_gene: .
v_gene: TRBV9
CDR3nt: TGTGCCAGCAGCCCCGGGACACTTCAACAAGAGACCCAGTACTTC
CDR3aa: CASSPGTLQQETQYF

j_gene: TRBJ2-7
len: 13
abundance: few
d_gene: TRBD2
v_gene: TRBV20-1
CDR3nt: TGCAGTGCTACGGGACTAGCGGGGGGCGAGCAGTACTTC
CDR3aa: CSATGLAGGEQYF

j_gene: TRBJ2-6
len: 15
abundance: medium-sized
d_gene: .
v_gene: TRBV29-1
CDR3nt: TGCAGCGTGGGGGGGGCCGGTTCTGGGGCCAACGTCCTGACTTTC
CDR3aa: CSVGGAGSGANVLTF

j_gene: TRBJ2-5
len: 11
abundance: few
d_gene: TRBD1
v_gene: TRBV30
CDR3nt: TGTGCCGGGACAGATCAAGAGACCCAGTACTTC
CDR3aa: CAGTDQETQYF

j_gene: TRBJ2-5
len: 15
abundance: .
d_gene: .
v_gene: TRBV15
CDR3nt: TGTGCCACCAGCCGTTCCACAGGATTGAGCGAGACCCAGTACTTC
CDR3aa: CATSRSTGLSETQYF

j_gene: TRBJ2-3
len: 16
abundance: few
d_gene: TRBD1
v_gene: TRBV12-3/TRBV12-4
CDR3nt: TGTGCCAGCAGTCCCGAGACAGGGTTAAGCACAGATACGCAGTATTTT
CDR3aa: CASSPETGLSTDTQYF

j_gene: TRBJ2-1
len: 16
abundance: few
d_gene: .
v_gene: TRBV5-5
CDR3nt: TGTGCCAGCAGCCTTGGAAAGCTTAGCTCCTACAATGAGCAGTTCTTC
CDR3aa: CASSLGKLSSYNEQFF

j_gene: TRBJ2-3
len: 16
abundance: few
d_gene: TRBD2
v_gene: TRBV7-2
CDR3nt: TGTGCCAGCAGCTTAGTTCCAGCGGGAGGACCAGATACGCAGTATTTT
CDR3aa: CASSLVPAGGPDTQYF

j_gene: TRBJ1-2
len: 15
abundance: .
d_gene: TRBD1
v_gene: TRBV18
CDR3nt: TGTGCCAGCTCACCAGATCAGGGGGCGAAGGGTGGCTACACCTTC
CDR3aa: CASSPDQGAKGGYTF

j_gene: TRBJ2-5
len: 14
abundance: .
d_gene: TRBD1
v_gene: TRBV12-3/TRBV12-4
CDR3nt: TGTGTCAGCAGACCGGGACAGGGACAAGAGACCCAGTACTTC
CDR3aa: CVSRPGQGQETQYF

j_gene: TRBJ2-6
len: 16
abundance: many
d_gene: .
v_gene: TRBV20-1
CDR3nt: TGCAGTGCTAAGGATCTGGGGAGGTCTGGGGCCAACGTCCTGACTTTC
CDR3aa: CSAKDLGRSGANVLTF

j_gene: TRBJ2-7
len: 12
abundance: few
d_gene: .
v_gene: TRBV28
CDR3nt: TGTGCCAGCAGTCCCCCCGGAAACGAGCAGTACTTC
CDR3aa: CASSPPGNEQYF

j_gene: TRBJ2-5
len: 15
abundance: .
d_gene: TRBD2
v_gene: TRBV6-2/TRBV6-3
CDR3nt: TGTGCCAGCAGTTACCCCCGGACTAGTTTTGAGACCCAGTACTTC
CDR3aa: CASSYPRTSFETQYF

j_gene: TRBJ1-2
len: 12
abundance: .
d_gene: TRBD1
v_gene: TRBV6-2/TRBV6-3
CDR3nt: TGTGCCAGCAGGACAGGGAGCTATGGCTACACCTTC
CDR3aa: CASRTGSYGYTF

j_gene: TRBJ2-1
len: 14
abundance: .
d_gene: .
v_gene: TRBV4-3
CDR3nt: TGCGCCAGCAGCCAAGATAGAAGGGTCAATGAGCAGTTCTTC
CDR3aa: CASSQDRRVNEQFF

j_gene: TRBJ2-3
len: 16
abundance: few
d_gene: .
v_gene: TRBV5-1
CDR3nt: TGCGCCAGCAGCTCGACAGGAGGGACTAGCACAGATACGCAGTATTTT
CDR3aa: CASSSTGGTSTDTQYF

j_gene: TRBJ2-1
len: 12
abundance: .
d_gene: .
v_gene: TRBV7-2
CDR3nt: TGTGCCAGCGGCAGGGCCTACAATGAGCAGTTCTTC
CDR3aa: CASGRAYNEQFF

j_gene: TRBJ2-5
len: 15
abundance: .
d_gene: .
v_gene: TRBV7-2
CDR3nt: TGTGCCAGCAGCTCAGGGACGGCCCGAGGTGGGACCCAGTACTTC
CDR3aa: CASSSGTARGGTQYF

j_gene: TRBJ2-1
len: 15
abundance: few
d_gene: .
v_gene: TRBV20-1
CDR3nt: TGCAGTGCTAGAGCTTACGGTGAGGGTTACAATGAGCAGTTCTTC
CDR3aa: CSARAYGEGYNEQFF

j_gene: TRBJ1-1
len: 12
abundance: .
d_gene: .
v_gene: TRBV10-2
CDR3nt: TGCGCCAGTAAAACAGCGAACACTGGAGCTTTCTTT
CDR3aa: CASKTANTGAFF

j_gene: TRBJ1-4
len: 13
abundance: .
d_gene: TRBD1
v_gene: TRBV20-1
CDR3nt: TGCAGTGCAACCGGGACAGGACACGAAAAACTGTTTTTT
CDR3aa: CSATGTGHEKLFF

j_gene: TRBJ1-5
len: 17
abundance: .
d_gene: .
v_gene: TRBV11-2
CDR3nt: TGTGCCAGCAGCTTAGCCTGGGGGATTTTTAGCAATCAGCCCCAGCATTTT
CDR3aa: CASSLAWGIFSNQPQHF

j_gene: TRBJ2-1
len: 15
abundance: .
d_gene: TRBD2
v_gene: TRBV6-4
CDR3nt: TGTGCCAGCAGTGAACTAGCGGGAGGAGGCAATGAGCAGTTCTTC
CDR3aa: CASSELAGGGNEQFF

j_gene: TRBJ2-1
len: 16
abundance: .
d_gene: TRBD2
v_gene: TRBV10-3
CDR3nt: TGTGCCATCGGCTCACTAGCGGGGGGGCGGGACAATGAGCAGTTCTTC
CDR3aa: CAIGSLAGGRDNEQFF

j_gene: TRBJ2-7
len: 13
abundance: .
d_gene: .
v_gene: TRBV27
CDR3nt: TGTGCCAGCAGACTACTACCCGACTACGAGCAGTACTTC
CDR3aa: CASRLLPDYEQYF

j_gene: TRBJ2-1
len: 14
abundance: .
d_gene: TRBD1
v_gene: TRBV7-9
CDR3nt: TGTGCCAGCAGCCAGGACAGGGCCTACAATGAGCAGTTCTTC
CDR3aa: CASSQDRAYNEQFF

j_gene: TRBJ2-3
len: 16
abundance: .
d_gene: .
v_gene: TRBV19
CDR3nt: TGTGCCAGTACCCCTTGGACACGCTTTGACACAGATACGCAGTATTTT
CDR3aa: CASTPWTRFDTDTQYF

j_gene: TRBJ2-7
len: 13
abundance: few
d_gene: TRBD1
v_gene: TRBV12-3/TRBV12-4
CDR3nt: TGTGCCAGCAGTCTCCAGACAGGGAACGAGCAGTACTTC
CDR3aa: CASSLQTGNEQYF

j_gene: TRBJ1-6
len: 12
abundance: .
d_gene: .
v_gene: TRBV6-5
CDR3nt: TGTGCCAGCAGAGGGCCAAATTCACCCCTCCACTTT
CDR3aa: CASRGPNSPLHF

j_gene: TRBJ2-3
len: 21
abundance: few
d_gene: .
v_gene: TRBV11-1
CDR3nt: TGTGCCAGCAGCTTAGCGAGGCTTGAGCCTATCTCACTCCGGGGCACAGATACGCAGTATTTT
CDR3aa: CASSLARLEPISLRGTDTQYF

j_gene: TRBJ2-7
len: 17
abundance: .
d_gene: TRBD2
v_gene: TRBV5-5
CDR3nt: TGTGCCAGCAGCTTGGGCGGGACTAGCGGGAGTTTGGAGACCCTGTACTTC
CDR3aa: CASSLGGTSGSLETLYF

j_gene: TRBJ2-5
len: 14
abundance: .
d_gene: .
v_gene: TRBV20-1
CDR3nt: TGCGGTGCTAGAGATCTTAGACAACAAGAGACCCAGTATTTC
CDR3aa: CGARDLRQQETQYF

j_gene: TRBJ1-2
len: 13
abundance: .
d_gene: .
v_gene: TRBV6-5
CDR3nt: TGTGCCAGCAGTAAGGACAGTGACTATGGCTACACCTTC
CDR3aa: CASSKDSDYGYTF

j_gene: TRBJ2-1
len: 12
abundance: many
d_gene: .
v_gene: TRBV29-1
CDR3nt: TGCAGCGTTAGGACAGAATACAATGAGCAGTTCTTC
CDR3aa: CSVRTEYNEQFF

j_gene: TRBJ2-1
len: 17
abundance: few
d_gene: .
v_gene: TRBV7-2
CDR3nt: TGTGCCAGCACCCTAAATTCCGGGACCCCCTCCTACAATGAGCAGTTCTTC
CDR3aa: CASTLNSGTPSYNEQFF

j_gene: TRBJ2-7
len: 12
abundance: .
d_gene: .
v_gene: TRBV20-1
CDR3nt: TGCAGTGCTAGATCCGACGTCTACGAGCAGTACTTC
CDR3aa: CSARSDVYEQYF

j_gene: TRBJ2-7
len: 14
abundance: once
d_gene: TRBD1
v_gene: TRBV5-8
CDR3nt: TGTGCCAGCAGCTTCGGACAGGTTCCTGACGAGCAGTACTTC
CDR3aa: CASSFGQVPDEQYF

j_gene: TRBJ2-7
len: 15
abundance: .
d_gene: .
v_gene: TRBV20-1
CDR3nt: TGCAGTGCTAGTTACCGGGCAGGGGTCCCCTACGAGCAGTACTTC
CDR3aa: CSASYRAGVPYEQYF

j_gene: TRBJ2-1
len: 12
abundance: many
d_gene: .
v_gene: TRBV3-1
CDR3nt: TGTGCCAGCAGCCAAGGTAGGCGCGAGCAGTTCTTC
CDR3aa: CASSQGRREQFF

j_gene: TRBJ2-7
len: 11
abundance: .
d_gene: .
v_gene: TRBV12-3/TRBV12-4
CDR3nt: TGTGCCAGCAGTGGGAACTACGAGCAGTACTTC
CDR3aa: CASSGNYEQYF

j_gene: TRBJ2-1
len: 15
abundance: few
d_gene: TRBD1
v_gene: TRBV20-1
CDR3nt: TGCAGCAAAGGCGGGACAGGGGGCTTCTACAATGAGCAGTTCTTC
CDR3aa: CSKGGTGGFYNEQFF

j_gene: TRBJ2-5
len: 13
abundance: few
d_gene: .
v_gene: TRBV4-3
CDR3nt: TGCGCCAGCAGCCAAGATCGGGGCTGCGGGCAGTACTTC
CDR3aa: CASSQDRGCGQYF

j_gene: TRBJ1-6
len: 14
abundance: .
d_gene: .
v_gene: TRBV6-1
CDR3nt: TGTGCCAGCAGTGAAGCCTACAGTAATTCACCCCTCCACTTT
CDR3aa: CASSEAYSNSPLHF

j_gene: TRBJ2-5
len: 15
abundance: few
d_gene: TRBD2
v_gene: TRBV7-7
CDR3nt: TGTGCTAGCAGCGCGACTAGCGGGGAAGGGGAGACCCAGTACTTC
CDR3aa: CASSATSGEGETQYF

j_gene: TRBJ2-4
len: 15
abundance: few
d_gene: TRBD1
v_gene: TRBV20-1
CDR3nt: TGCAGTGCACCGGACAGGGGAAGAGCCAAAAACATTCAGTACTTC
CDR3aa: CSAPDRGRAKNIQYF

j_gene: TRBJ2-7
len: 15
abundance: .
d_gene: TRBD2
v_gene: TRBV7-2
CDR3nt: TGTGCCAGCAGCTTTAGTAAGGTAGCGGGAGCCGAGCAGTACTTC
CDR3aa: CASSFSKVAGAEQYF

j_gene: TRBJ2-7
len: 16
abundance: .
d_gene: TRBD2
v_gene: TRBV7-9
CDR3nt: TGTGCCAGCAGCATCAAAACTAGCGGGGGCCTCTACGAGCAGTACTTC
CDR3aa: CASSIKTSGGLYEQYF

j_gene: TRBJ2-7
len: 13
abundance: .
d_gene: .
v_gene: TRBV4-2
CDR3nt: TGTGCCAGCAGCCCAGGCACCTCCTACGTGCAGTACTTC
CDR3aa: CASSPGTSYVQYF

j_gene: TRBJ2-5
len: 11
abundance: .
d_gene: .
v_gene: TRBV12-3/TRBV12-4
CDR3nt: TGTGCCACCGAATCCGGAGAGACCCAGTACTTC
CDR3aa: CATESGETQYF

j_gene: TRBJ2-5
len: 14
abundance: few
d_gene: .
v_gene: TRBV7-2
CDR3nt: TGTGCCAGCAGGGCGGGCAAGGGTGGCGAGACCCAGTACTTC
CDR3aa: CASRAGKGGETQYF

j_gene: TRBJ2-4
len: 15
abundance: .
d_gene: .
v_gene: TRBV2
CDR3nt: TGTGCCAGCAGTGAACAGGGTTTGGCGAAAAACATTCAGTACTTC
CDR3aa: CASSEQGLAKNIQYF

j_gene: TRBJ2-2
len: 14
abundance: .
d_gene: .
v_gene: TRBV7-2
CDR3nt: TGTGCCAGCAGCTTATGGAGCAGCACCGGGGAGCTGTTTTTT
CDR3aa: CASSLWSSTGELFF

j_gene: TRBJ2-7
len: 15
abundance: few
d_gene: TRBD1
v_gene: TRBV7-8
CDR3nt: TGTGCCAGCAGCTCCCCTCCGGGACAGGGCTACGAGCAGTACTTC
CDR3aa: CASSSPPGQGYEQYF

j_gene: TRBJ2-3
len: 15
abundance: .
d_gene: TRBD2
v_gene: TRBV10-1
CDR3nt: TGCGCCAGCAGTGAGAGGAGCGGGGGGAGAGATACGCAGTATTTT
CDR3aa: CASSERSGGRDTQYF

j_gene: TRBJ1-6
len: 12
abundance: .
d_gene: .
v_gene: TRBV28
CDR3nt: TGTGCCAGCACCCTACCTAATTCACCCCTCCACTTT
CDR3aa: CASTLPNSPLHF

j_gene: TRBJ2-1
len: 17
abundance: .
d_gene: .
v_gene: TRBV12-3/TRBV12-4
CDR3nt: TGTGCCAGCAGTTTAAGTGGGGCAGAGGGATCCTACAATGAGCAGTTCTTC
CDR3aa: CASSLSGAEGSYNEQFF

j_gene: TRBJ1-1
len: 14
abundance: once
d_gene: .
v_gene: TRBV3-1
CDR3nt: TGTGCCAGCAGCCAAGACGGAAGAAACACTGAAGCTTTCTTT
CDR3aa: CASSQDGRNTEAFF

j_gene: TRBJ2-5
len: 14
abundance: few
d_gene: .
v_gene: TRBV3-1
CDR3nt: TGTGCCAGCAGCCAAAGGAGCAACCAAGAGACCCAGTACTTC
CDR3aa: CASSQRSNQETQYF